The 27 T cell receptor beta chains in this list originate from one sample, sequenced in a study of blood T cells in healthy people across ages. Together with a sample-barcoded 5' primer, a J-beta primer mix was included in a second PCR lasting about 7 to 11 cycles. TCRdb reprocessed the 5' RACE reads via MiXCR and lists one record per CDR3 protein. This table holds about 800,000 distinct CDR3 sequences, roughly 25% found once. These data were also filed under a second study, of T cells of mothers and their children.

Sequences were obtained from blood. The receptors were sampled from a boy aged 5 to 17 in good health.

In its sample, this clonotype was seen many times. The V call is TRBV29-1, the J call TRBJ2-5; D is unclear. The CDR3 spans 13 residues. Per germline, CDR1 SQVTM and CDR2 ANQGSEA. V gave up 6 bases and J gave up 4 bases, with 15 bases separating them. The CDR3 protein is CSVAASGLETQYF. The CDR3 DNA reads as TGCAGCGTGGCCGCTAGTGGATTAGAGACCCAGTACTTC.

The rearrangement links TRBV4-1 to TRBJ2-7, with a tentative D call TRBD1 (5 bases). The germline V gene has CDR1 MGHRA and CDR2 YSYEKL. This CDR3 region has 15 residues. V lost 1 base, J lost 2 bases, and 12 bases lay in between. CDR3 sequence: CASSQGLDRTYEQYF. CDR3 coding DNA: TGCGCCAGCAGCCAAGGGTTAGACAGAACCTACGAGCAGTACTTC.

This clonotype was seen a few times. The chain is built from TRBV25-1 and TRBJ1-4, with 8 bases identical to TRBD1. CDR1 and CDR2 from the germline V gene are MGHDK and SYGVNS. With V trimmed by 0 bases and J by 7 bases, 7 bases remained unmatched. This CDR3 region has 16 residues. CDR3 loop: CASSEYSGRGPEKLFF. Written as DNA, the CDR3 is TGTGCCAGCAGTGAATATTCGGGCAGGGGGCCTGAAAAACTGTTTTTT.

The rearrangement uses TRBV7-8 and TRBJ2-5; D is uncertain. The CDR3 has 16 residues. Deletions cut 5 bases from V and 4 bases from J, with 20 bases between. CDR1 SGHVS and CDR2 FQNEAQ come from the germline V gene. CDR3 in amino acids: CASSPPPSKTRETQYF. CDR3 nucleotide sequence: TGTGCCAGCAGCCCCCCGCCCAGTAAGACGCGAGAGACCCAGTACTTC.

The chain is built from TRBV4-3 and TRBJ1-2, with TRBD1 as a possible D gene (5 bases). The germline V gene encodes CDR1 LGHNA and CDR2 YSLEER. V dropped 2 bases and J dropped 1 base, with 14 bases sitting between them. This CDR3 has 16 residues. The CDR3 reads CASSQSRDGFNYGYTF. The CDR3, as DNA: TGCGCCAGCAGCCAATCCCGGGACGGATTTAACTATGGCTACACCTTC.

The V call is TRBV28, the J call TRBJ1-4; D is uncertain. The CDR3 spans 14 residues. Germline V gene lookup returns CDR1 MDHEN and CDR2 SYDVKM. Between the trimmed V and J ends, which lost 5 bases and 1 base, there was a span of 8 bases. CDR3 amino acids: CASSLDGTNEKLFF. Here the CDR3 DNA reads TGTGCCAGCAGTCTCGACGGAACTAATGAAAAACTGTTTTTT.

A few counts support this clonotype. The V gene is TRBV28, the J gene TRBJ2-7, with 7 bases aligning to TRBD2. The better agreement between TRBJ2-1 and the DNA end casts doubt on the J call. The CDR3 loop spans 13 amino acids. From germline, CDR1 is MDHEN and CDR2 SYDVKM. CDR3 DNA: TGTGCCAGCAGTGATATACTAGCGTCAGAGCAGTTCTTC. Amino acid sequence: CASSDILASEQFF.

The chain carries TRBV4-2 and TRBJ1-4; a possible D gene is TRBD1 (5 bases). CDR3 length: 18 amino acids. V lost 0 bases and J lost 1, with 15 bases in between. The germline CDR1 and CDR2 sequences are LGHNA and YNFKEQ. This CDR3 reads CASSQDGGDGLTNEKLFF. The DNA for the CDR3 is TGTGCCAGCAGCCAAGATGGAGGGGACGGCTTAACTAATGAAAAACTGTTTTTT.

The chain joins TRBV10-3 to TRBJ2-5; a weak D match, TRBD2 (6 bases). The J call may be in error: the DNA end matches TRBJ2-1 better. Germline V lookup: CDR1 ENHRY, CDR2 SYGVKD. This CDR3 comprises 13 residues. This CDR3 is CAIRGDLTNEQFF. CDR3 in DNA: TGTGCCATCAGAGGGGACTTAACAAATGAGCAGTTCTTC.

This clonotype was recorded at least ten times. The V gene is TRBV29-1, the J gene TRBJ2-5; D assignment may be TRBD1 or TRBD2 (5 bases each). The DNA end is more similar to TRBJ2-7, so the J call may be wrong. From germline, CDR1 is SQVTM and CDR2 ANQGSEA. CDR3 length equals 14 residues. In DNA, the CDR3 is TGCAGCGTTGAGTCGAGGGGAAACTCCTACGAGCAGTACTTC. Translation gives CSVESRGNSYEQYF.

The rearrangement joins TRBV9 to TRBJ1-2, with TRBD1 as a possible D gene (6 bases). V lost 0 bases, J lost 0 bases, and 9 bases lay in between. The germline V gene has CDR1 SGDLS and CDR2 YYNGEE. This CDR3 has 15 residues. The CDR3: CASSVGAGANYGYTF. CDR3 DNA sequence: TGTGCCAGCAGCGTAGGGGCAGGGGCTAACTATGGCTACACCTTC.

The J gene is TRBJ2-1, the V gene TRBV2; D remains ambiguous. This CDR3 comprises 15 residues. From germline, CDR1 is SNHLY and CDR2 FYNNEI. Trimming left V 4 bases short and J 8 bases short, with 18 bases between. In nucleotides, the CDR3 is TGTGCCAGCAGTGGGGCGGCGTCGATGATGGATGAGCAGTTCTTC. Protein sequence: CASSGAASMMDEQFF.

The chain uses TRBV10-3 and TRBJ2-5; 7 positions agree with TRBD2. V was pared by 3 bases and J by 5 bases, with 15 bases of the junction left unmatched. The CDR3 is 17 residues long. The germline V gene has CDR1 ENHRY and CDR2 SYGVKD. The CDR3 protein is CAISEEGMVEGGETQYF. The CDR3 DNA reads as TGTGCCATCAGTGAAGAAGGGATGGTGGAGGGAGGGGAGACCCAGTACTTC.

This chain connects TRBV28 to TRBJ2-5; the D gene is possibly TRBD2 (6 bases). V was pared by 5 bases and J by 0 bases, with 13 bases between. The CDR3 runs 15 residues. Germline V gives CDR1 MDHEN, CDR2 SYDVKM. CDR3 coding DNA: TGTGCCAGCAGTCCAACGACTAGTCACCAAGAGACCCAGTACTTC. Protein sequence: CASSPTTSHQETQYF. Complete variable domain (other parts from reference TRBV28 and TRBJ2-5): DVKVTQSSRYLVKRTGEKVFLECVQDMDHENMFWYRQDPGLGLRLIYFSYDVKMKEKGDIPEGYSVSREKKERFSLILESASTNQTSMYLCASSPTTSHQETQYFGPGTRLLVL.

This clonotype was seen a handful of times. J is TRBJ2-5 and V is TRBV5-6; D is possibly TRBD2 (6 bases). The CDR3 spans 13 residues. V lost 4 bases and J 2 bases, leaving 9 bases between the germline ends. In germline, CDR1 is SGHDT, CDR2 YYEEEE. The CDR3, as DNA: TGTGCCAGCAGCCGGAGCGGGCAAGAGACCCAGTACTTC. Its protein product is CASSRSGQETQYF.

The gene calls are TRBV19 and TRBJ1-1; a possible D gene is TRBD1 (5 bases). From germline, CDR1 is LNHDA and CDR2 SQIVND (reference sequence). There are 16 residues in the CDR3. V was trimmed by 5 bases and J by 1 base, leaving 17 bases between them. The CDR3 DNA reads TGTGCCAGTAGTGTGATATCGGGGGGGAAGAACACTGAAGCTTTCTTT. Translation: CASSVISGGKNTEAFF.

There are a few counts of this clonotype. V and J are TRBV2 and TRBJ2-5, with 8 bases identical to TRBD1. The end of the DNA is better explained by TRBJ2-1, so the J call may be wrong. Germline V lookup: CDR1 SNHLY, CDR2 FYNNEI. The CDR3 is made up of 15 amino acids. The CDR3 reads CASSEAQQGGNEQFF. The CDR3 region has the DNA TGTGCCAGCAGTGAAGCGCAACAGGGGGGAAATGAGCAGTTCTTC.

The chain links TRBV9 to TRBJ2-7; 8 positions match TRBD2. CDR1 is SGDLS, CDR2 YYNGEE, per germline. This CDR3 is 16 amino acids long. Trimming took 3 bases from V and 3 from J; bases not matched to a gene: 11. CDR3 amino acids: CASSGGSQRGFYEQYF. CDR3 in DNA: TGTGCCAGCAGCGGAGGTAGCCAGCGGGGGTTCTACGAGCAGTACTTC. Supplemented by reference TRBV9 and TRBJ2-7, the full variable domain reads DSGVTQTPKHLITATGQRVTLRCSPRSGDLSVYWYQQSLDQGLQFLIQYYNGEERAKGNILERFSAQQFPDLHSELNLSSLELGDSALYFCASSGGSQRGFYEQYFGPGTRLTVT.

The chain has TRBV3-1 and TRBJ1-5; 9 bases line up with TRBD1. This CDR3 has 15 amino acids. V shed 0 bases, J shed 6 bases, and the junction held 3 bases outside the gene matches. Germline V gene lookup returns CDR1 LGHDT and CDR2 YNNKEL (reference sequence). As DNA, the CDR3 is TGTGCCAGCAGCCAAGACGGACAGGGGTTTCAGCCCCAGCATTTT. Amino acid sequence: CASSQDGQGFQPQHF. The full variable domain, in which reference TRBV3-1 and TRBJ1-5 provide the parts outside the CDR3, is DTAVSQTPKYLVTQMGNDKSIKCEQNLGHDTMYWYKQDSKKFLKIMFSYNNKELIINETVPNRFSPKSPDKAHLNLHINSLELGDSAVYFCASSQDGQGFQPQHFGDGTRLSIL.

This clonotype was recorded a few times. V and J are TRBV7-8 and TRBJ2-1, with D possibly TRBD1 on 6 matching bases. Germline V gene sequence: CDR1 SGHVS, CDR2 FQNEAQ. V was shortened by 5 bases and J by 4 bases, with 15 bases between the two germline ends. The CDR3 has 15 amino acids. The CDR3 is CASSPTLQGYNEQFF. The DNA for the CDR3 is TGTGCCAGCAGCCCGACCTTACAGGGTTACAATGAGCAGTTCTTC.

V and J are TRBV29-1 and TRBJ1-2; weak D call: TRBD1 (6 bases). Trimming took 5 bases from V and 13 from J, leaving 14 bases between them. The CDR3 totals 10 residues. Germline CDR1 SQVTM, CDR2 ANQGSEA. The CDR3: CSVLSRGRTF. The CDR3 DNA reads as TGCAGCGTTTTATCCAGGGGCCGCACCTTC.

The chain recombines TRBV14 with TRBJ2-5, with D unclear. The germline gives CDR1 SGHDN, CDR2 FVKESK. CDR3 length equals 14 residues. V dropped 0 bases and J dropped 2 bases, with 7 bases sitting between them. CDR3 protein: CASSQDQAQETQYF. The CDR3 bases are TGTGCCAGCAGCCAAGATCAAGCGCAAGAGACCCAGTACTTC.

This clonotype has a handful of counts. The chain joins TRBV9 to TRBJ2-3; 10 bases line up with TRBD1. With 3 bases clipped from V and 4 bases from J, the junction kept 8 bases outside the gene matches. Germline-derived CDR1 and CDR2 are SGDLS and YYNGEE. This CDR3 comprises 16 residues. CDR3 amino acids: CASSAQWGQGSDTQYF. CDR3 sequence (DNA): TGTGCCAGCAGCGCACAGTGGGGACAGGGGTCAGATACGCAGTATTTT.

This clonotype has only a few counts. J is TRBJ2-3 and V is TRBV5-4, with a weak D call TRBD1 (6 bases). This CDR3 has 15 amino acids. Germline values: CDR1 SGHNT, CDR2 YYREEE (reference sequence). V lost 0 bases and J lost 2, with 10 bases in between. This CDR3 is CASSLGQEPTDTQYF. The CDR3 nucleotides read TGTGCCAGCAGCTTGGGACAGGAGCCCACAGATACGCAGTATTTT. The full variable domain, with the rest looked up from reference TRBV5-4 and TRBJ2-3, is ETGVTQSPTHLIKTRGQQVTLRCSSQSGHNTVSWYQQALGQGPQFIFQYYREEENGRGNFPPRFSGLQFPNYSSELNVNALELDDSALYLCASSLGQEPTDTQYFGPGTRLTVL.

This chain connects TRBV12-3 or TRBV12-4 to TRBJ2-7; 8 bases are a match to TRBD2. This CDR3 has 13 amino acids. J was trimmed by 3 bases and V by 7 bases; bases with no gene match: 5. As DNA, the CDR3 is TGTGCCAGCACGACGGGGGGGGGCTACGAGCAGTACTTC. Translating it yields CASTTGGGYEQYF.

The chain employs TRBV20-1 and TRBJ2-1, with 8 positions matching TRBD2. The J call could be wrong; TRBJ2-5 is a better fit for the DNA end. Germline V gives CDR1 DFQATT, CDR2 SNEGSKA (reference sequence). CDR3 length: 15 residues. The CDR3 loop is CSARAASGSSGAQYF. For the CDR3, the DNA is TGCAGTGCTAGAGCTGCTAGCGGGTCATCCGGGGCCCAGTACTTC.

This clonotype was seen more than once but under ten times. DNA for the CDR3: TGTGCCAGCAGTGACGCCCACGAGCAGTACTTC. Its translation: CASSDAHEQYF. The chain has TRBV2 and TRBJ2-7; D is uncertain. Trimming took 3 bases from V and 5 from J, leaving 5 bases between them. Germline CDR1 SNHLY, CDR2 FYNNEI. The CDR3 contains 11 residues.